Below are 28 T cell receptor beta chains sequenced from a single sample in a study of blood T cell repertoires in COVID-19. TCRdb's copy holds only in-frame clones and misses some; the assay was immunoSEQ multiplex PCR. The sample has about 480,000 clones, roughly nine tenths seen once. What was sequenced was PBMCs or T cells enriched from blood (not recorded which). These receptors were taken from a woman aged 55-75 years who had recovered from COVID-19.

The chain couples TRBV6-4 to TRBJ2-2, with a weak D call TRBD1 (7 bases). The CDR3 has 15 amino acids. Between the trimmed V and J ends, which lost 6 bases and 3 bases, there was a span of 14 bases. Per germline, CDR1 MRHNA and CDR2 SNTAGT. The DNA of the CDR3 is TGTGCCAGCAGCCGACAGGGAGGAGACACCGGGGAGCTGTTTTTT. Translation gives CASSRQGGDTGELFF.

This sequence joins TRBV7-9 and TRBJ2-7; 14 bases map to TRBD2. Germline V CDR1 and CDR2: SEHNR, FQNEAQ (reference sequence). This CDR3 is 16 amino acids long. With 5 bases clipped from V and 7 bases from J, the junction kept 10 bases outside the gene matches. In DNA, the CDR3 is TGTGCCAGCAGCGTCGGACTAGCGGGGGGAGCTGAAGAGCAGTACTTC. Its protein is CASSVGLAGGAEEQYF.

The chain recombines TRBV5-1 with TRBJ1-1; D gene uncertain. From germline, CDR1 is SGHRS and CDR2 YFSETQ. The CDR3 loop spans 15 amino acids. The V and J ends lost 0 bases and 0 bases respectively, with 9 bases between them. CDR3 residues: CASSLAGSMNTEAFF. CDR3 bases: TGCGCCAGCAGCTTGGCCGGTAGCATGAACACTGAAGCTTTCTTT.

The V and J genes are TRBV15 and TRBJ2-2; unclear D gene. V shed 0 bases and J shed 5 bases, with 10 bases lying between them. The CDR3 has 15 amino acids. Per germline, CDR1 LNHNV and CDR2 YYDKDF (reference sequence). CDR3 residues: CATSRDGSFTGELFF. The CDR3 DNA is TGTGCCACCAGCAGAGATGGTAGTTTTACCGGGGAGCTGTTTTTT.

At least ten counts were recorded for this clone. This same CDR3 is encoded by further DNA sequences in the sample. The chain combines TRBV7-2 with TRBJ2-2, with 9 bases aligning to TRBD2. CDR3 length: 15 amino acids. The V gene end was trimmed by 5 bases and the J gene end by 1 base; junction bases not matched to a gene: 2. The germline gives CDR1 SGHTA, CDR2 FQGNSA. CDR3 in DNA: TGTGCCAGCAGCCTTAGCGGGGGGAACACCGGGGAGCTGTTTTTT. Translation: CASSLSGGNTGELFF. Complete variable domain (other parts from reference TRBV7-2 and TRBJ2-2): GAGVSQSPSNKVTEKGKDVELRCDPISGHTALYWYRQSLGQGLEFLIYFQGNSAPDKSGLPSDRFSAERTGGSVSTLTIQRTQQEDSAVYLCASSLSGGNTGELFFGEGSRLTVL.

The chain uses TRBV5-1 and TRBJ2-3; 7 bases agree with TRBD1. The CDR3 has 16 amino acids. Trimming cost V 6 bases and J 1 base; bases outside gene matches: 11. CDR1 SGHRS and CDR2 YFSETQ come from the germline V gene. CDR3 DNA: TGCGCCAGCACCTTCACCCCCGACAGGGGCACAGATACGCAGTATTTT. Its protein is CASTFTPDRGTDTQYF.

The chain uses TRBV2 and TRBJ1-1, with D unclear. With 4 bases removed from V and 1 base from J, the gap between germline ends came to 7 bases. The CDR3 totals 13 residues. Looked up from germline, CDR1 is SNHLY and CDR2 is FYNNEI. DNA for the CDR3: TGTGCCAGCAGTGCACTATGGAACACTGAAGCTTTCTTT. It is translated as CASSALWNTEAFF.

The rearrangement links TRBV6-1 to TRBJ1-6; 7 nucleotides agree with TRBD1. The J segment lost 0 bases and the V segment lost 3 bases, leaving 14 bases of the junction unmatched. This CDR3 region has 20 residues. Germline V CDR1 and CDR2: MNHNS, SASEGT. The CDR3 DNA follows: TGTGCCAGCAGTGAGGCCCCTCACAGGGGCGCGAGCTCCTATAATTCACCCCTCCACTTT. Translating gives CASSEAPHRGASSYNSPLHF.

The chain's CDR3 is CASSIRGRGRYNEQFF. The DNA of the CDR3 is TGTGCCAGTAGTATAAGGGGTCGGGGGAGGTACAATGAGCAGTTCTTC. The chain uses TRBV19 and TRBJ2-1; a possible D gene is TRBD2 (6 bases). Deletions cut 2 bases from V and 4 bases from J, with 15 bases between. CDR3 length equals 16 residues. The V gene's germline CDR1 is LNHDA and CDR2 SQIVND (reference sequence).

CDR3 nucleotides: TGTGCCAGCAGCTTAGTACCTACCGGGACTGAAGCTTTCTTT. Translating gives CASSLVPTGTEAFF. The chain employs TRBV7-9 and TRBJ1-1; D is uncertain. This CDR3 comprises 14 residues. CDR1 is SEHNR and CDR2 is FQNEAQ in the germline V gene (reference sequence). V lost 1 base and J lost 5, with 11 bases in between.

This clone occurred a few times. The chain uses TRBV4-1 and TRBJ1-2; 8 bases fit TRBD1. Germline trimming cut 3 bases from V and 8 bases from J; bases unmatched to any gene: 11. Germline loops: CDR1 MGHRA, CDR2 YSYEKL. This CDR3 contains 15 residues. This CDR3 is CASSQRTGLLVGYTF. The CDR3 nucleotides read TGCGCCAGCAGCCAGCGGACAGGGTTATTAGTAGGCTACACCTTC.

The genes are TRBV19 and TRBJ1-2, with TRBD1 matching over 10 bases. CDR1 and CDR2 from the germline V gene are LNHDA and SQIVND (reference sequence). The CDR3 totals 18 residues. The V segment lost 7 bases and the J segment 5 bases; nucleotides outside the gene matches: 19. In nucleotides, the CDR3 is TGTGCCAGTACCCTCCGGGACAGGGGCCAGTCGACCTTTTATGGCTACACCTTC. Its translation: CASTLRDRGQSTFYGYTF.

The chain combines TRBV2 with TRBJ2-7, with TRBD1 as a possible D gene (5 bases). Trimming shortened V by 7 bases and J by 7 bases, and 17 bases separated the two germline ends. The CDR3 totals 13 residues. The germline V gene has CDR1 SNHLY and CDR2 FYNNEI. The CDR3 DNA reads TGTGCCAGCACTCGACAGTTCCTCGGGGAGCAGTACTTC. Protein: CASTRQFLGEQYF.

The genes are TRBV6-6 and TRBJ2-6; TRBD1 is a possible D gene (5 bases). The CDR3 extends over 15 amino acids. The V gene lost 2 bases and the J gene lost 2 bases, with 7 bases spanning the gap. CDR1 MNHNY and CDR2 SVGAGI come from the germline V gene (reference sequence). The DNA of the CDR3 is TGTGCCAGCAGTTACCCAGGGACTGGGGCCAACGTCCTGACTTTC. Its protein is CASSYPGTGANVLTF.

This chain joins TRBV30 and TRBJ1-2; no firm D call. The CDR3 covers 11 residues. Germline V gene lookup returns CDR1 GTSNPN and CDR2 SVGIG (reference sequence). V was shortened by 4 bases and J by 6 bases, with 9 bases between the two germline ends. CDR3 in DNA: TGTGCCTGGACGCCCTTAGATGGCTACACCTTC. As protein: CAWTPLDGYTF.

The rearrangement uses TRBV6-2 or TRBV6-3 and TRBJ1-2, with TRBD1 matching 8 bases. The J segment lost 7 bases and the V segment lost 2 bases, leaving 3 bases of the junction unmatched. The CDR3 sequence is 13 residues long. CDR1 is MNHEY and CDR2 is SVGEGT in the germline V gene. The CDR3 sequence: CASSYPGGSGYTF. The CDR3 DNA reads TGTGCCAGCAGTTACCCAGGGGGCAGTGGCTACACCTTC.

This clone was observed once. The J gene is TRBJ2-5, the V gene TRBV12-5, with D possibly being TRBD1 (6 bases). Trimming pared 4 bases from V and 5 bases from J, leaving 23 bases between. This CDR3 is built from 17 residues. Germline V gene data show CDR1 as LGHNT and CDR2 as FRNRAP. The CDR3 coding sequence is TGTGCTAGTGGTTCGCCCAAACATCAGGGGAATGAGGAGACCCAGTACTTC. Its protein is CASGSPKHQGNEETQYF.

V is TRBV4-2 and J is TRBJ2-1; 10 bases agree with TRBD2. Germline assignment: CDR1 LGHNA and CDR2 YNFKEQ. CDR3 length: 17 residues. V lost 2 bases and J lost 10; bases outside the gene matches: 14. The CDR3 region is CASSQSGRTSGRGEQFF. CDR3 bases: TGTGCCAGCAGCCAATCCGGTCGGACTAGCGGCCGTGGGGAGCAGTTCTTC.

The CDR3 loop is CASTSGGRETQYF. The CDR3 DNA follows: TGTGCCAGCACCTCAGGGGGCAGGGAGACCCAGTACTTC. V usage is TRBV5-4 and J usage is TRBJ2-5; 8 bases are a match to TRBD1. The CDR3 consists of 13 residues. The J segment lost 5 bases and the V segment lost 6 bases, leaving 6 bases of the junction unmatched. The germline CDR1 and CDR2 sequences are SGHNT and YYREEE (reference sequence). Full variable domain (rest looked up from reference TRBV5-4 and TRBJ2-5): ETGVTQSPTHLIKTRGQQVTLRCSSQSGHNTVSWYQQALGQGPQFIFQYYREEENGRGNFPPRFSGLQFPNYSSELNVNALELDDSALYLCASTSGGRETQYFGPGTRLLVL.

This clone came up once. The gene calls are TRBV6-6 and TRBJ1-5, with TRBD1 matching over 7 bases. Germline trimming cut 2 bases from V and 4 bases from J; bases unmatched to any gene: 5. CDR1 and CDR2 from the germline V gene are MNHNY and SVGAGI (reference sequence). The CDR3 is made up of 15 amino acids. The CDR3 spells CASSYLQQGNQPQHF. The CDR3 DNA follows: TGTGCCAGCAGTTACCTACAACAGGGGAATCAGCCCCAGCATTTT.

The CDR3 region is CASSDRLGHRLDEKLFF. CDR3 nucleotides: TGTGCCAGCAGCGACCGCCTTGGACATCGGTTGGACGAAAAACTGTTTTTT. This chain links TRBV21-1 with TRBJ1-4; the D call in the table, TRBD1, was not verified against the DNA. TRBV21-1 corresponds to a pseudogene. This CDR3 spans 17 amino acids.

Only one count was recorded for this clone. The chain is built from TRBV19 and TRBJ1-3, with 9 positions matching TRBD1. Germline V gene lookup returns CDR1 LNHDA and CDR2 SQIVND (reference sequence). V shed 5 bases and J 2 bases; nucleotides not matched to a gene: 13. The CDR3 contains 18 residues. As DNA, the CDR3 is TGTGCCAGTAGTCAATCCCCCGGGACAGGGAACACTGGAAACACCATATATTTT. This encodes CASSQSPGTGNTGNTIYF.

This sequence joins TRBV4-1 and TRBJ1-4; 10 bases align to TRBD1. Germline V gene lookup returns CDR1 MGHRA and CDR2 YSYEKL. The CDR3 totals 15 residues. The V and J ends lost 1 base and 7 bases, in that order; junction bases with no gene match: 3. Here the CDR3 DNA reads TGCGCCAGCAGCCAAGGGGACAGGGGTATTGAAAAACTGTTTTTT. It translates to CASSQGDRGIEKLFF.

CDR3 region: CSASRGLGLINGNTIYF. As DNA, the CDR3 is TGCAGTGCTAGTAGGGGTCTGGGGTTAATAAATGGAAACACCATATATTTT. V and J are TRBV20-1 and TRBJ1-3; tentatively, D is TRBD1 (5 bases). Germline CDR1 DFQATT, CDR2 SNEGSKA (reference sequence). The CDR3 has 17 residues. V was shortened by 3 bases and J by 3 bases, with 21 bases between the two germline ends.

The chain joins TRBV2 to TRBJ1-3; no firm D call. V shed 4 bases and J shed 4 bases, with 8 bases lying between them. Looked up from germline, CDR1 is SNHLY and CDR2 is FYNNEI. The CDR3 covers 13 residues. CDR3 coding DNA: TGTGCCAGCAGTGGCGCTCTGGGAAACACCATATATTTT. It encodes CASSGALGNTIYF.

The gene calls are TRBV5-4 and TRBJ2-1; unclear D gene. Looked up from germline, CDR1 is SGHNT and CDR2 is YYREEE (reference sequence). V lost 0 bases to trimming and J lost 0 bases, with 10 bases between them. The CDR3 is 16 residues long. The CDR3 DNA is TGTGCCAGCAGCTTGGGGTCCTTGGCCTCCTACAATGAGCAGTTCTTC. Translated, it gives CASSLGSLASYNEQFF.

V gene TRBV23-1 combines with J gene TRBJ1-1; 8 bases map to TRBD1. TRBV23-1 is an ORF for which the function is uncertain. J lost 7 bases, V lost 3 bases, and 16 bases had no gene match. This CDR3 is 17 amino acids long. As DNA, the CDR3 is TGCGCCAGCAGTCACCCCCTTCCCCGACAGGGGATAGGTGAAGCTTTCTTT. Its translation is CASSHPLPRQGIGEAFF.

The V call is TRBV2, the J call TRBJ1-2; 7 bases align to TRBD1. The V gene's germline CDR1 is SNHLY and CDR2 FYNNEI. V lost 4 bases to trimming and J lost 4 bases; unmatched junction nucleotides: 3. This CDR3 spans 13 amino acids. CDR3 coding DNA: TGTGCCAGCAGTGGGACAGGCCTCTATGGCTACACCTTC. Translating it yields CASSGTGLYGYTF. The variable domain in full, with the rest retrieved from reference TRBV2 and TRBJ1-2, is EPEVTQTPSHQVTQMGQEVILRCVPISNHLYFYWYRQILGQKVEFLVSFYNNEISEKSEIFDDQFSVERPDGSNFTLKIRSTKLEDSAMYFCASSGTGLYGYTFGSGTRLTVV.